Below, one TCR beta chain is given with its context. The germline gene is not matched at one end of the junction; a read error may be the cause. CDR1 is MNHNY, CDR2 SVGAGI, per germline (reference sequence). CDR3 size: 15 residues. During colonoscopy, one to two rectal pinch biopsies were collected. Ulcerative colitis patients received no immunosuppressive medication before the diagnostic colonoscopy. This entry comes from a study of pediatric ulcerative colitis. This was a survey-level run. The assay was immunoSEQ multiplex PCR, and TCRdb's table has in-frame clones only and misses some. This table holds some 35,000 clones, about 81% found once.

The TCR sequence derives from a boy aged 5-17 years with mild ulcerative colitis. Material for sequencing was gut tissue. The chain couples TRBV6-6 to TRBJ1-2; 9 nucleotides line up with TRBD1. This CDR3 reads CASSRSGQGNNGYTF. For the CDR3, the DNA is TGTGCCAGCAGCCGATCGGGACAGGGTAACAATGGCTACACCTTC.